This T cell receptor beta chain was sequenced for a study of CD8+ T cells in alopecia areata. Study background: Among treated patients, oral tofacitinib was administered at 5 to 10 mg twice daily. The tofacitinib course ran for 6 to 18 months and was followed by 6 months off drug.

Worth noting for this clone: The antigen is not known.

After isolation, RNA underwent reverse transcription to generate cDNA as the sequencing template. Clones were read by immunoSEQ multiplex PCR, and TCRdb kept only the in-frame ones, dropping some. Of 200,000 to 250,000 clones listed, 67% are singletons. Findings and caveats of the study: Lesional scalp displayed greater clonality than normal scalp, most notably in alopecia totalis/universalis.

The investigators collected lesional scalp punch biopsies and peripheral blood from alopecia areata patients. V was pared by 1 base and J by 1 base, with 5 bases of the junction left unmatched. The CDR3 contains 16 residues. Germline lookup yields CDR1 SGHRS and CDR2 YFSETQ. The chain links TRBV5-1 to TRBJ2-4, with 7 bases fitting TRBD1. The TCR originated in a human donor with alopecia areata. The specimen was CD4+ T cells sorted from blood, collected at week 0. CDR3 nucleotides: TGCGCCAGCAGCTTGACTCCGGGACAGGCCAAAAACATTCAGTACTTC. Translating gives CASSLTPGQAKNIQYF.